One sample yielded the 18 T cell receptor beta chains listed below, sequenced in a study of blood T cells in healthy people across ages. A J-beta primer mix and a sample-barcoded 5' primer were used in a second PCR of roughly 6 to 11 cycles. TCRdb analysed the 5' RACE reads with MiXCR anew, one entry per CDR3 protein. The profile shows some 1.8 million distinct CDR3 sequences, about 39% of them singletons. Source material: blood. The receptors stem from a human donor in good health.

There are a few counts of this clonotype. The rearrangement joins TRBV29-1 to TRBJ1-2; TRBD1 might be the D (6 bases). Trimming shortened V by 5 bases and J by 6 bases, and 10 bases separated the two germline ends. The CDR3 loop spans 11 amino acids. CDR1 and CDR2 (germline): SQVTM, ANQGSEA. In nucleotides, the CDR3 is TGCAGCGTTAGCGGGGGCGATGGCTACACCTTC. Translating it yields CSVSGGDGYTF.

Comment on this clonotype: It may be a read error: a sequence one base away is much more abundant. The chain recombines TRBV29-1 with TRBJ2-4; D ambiguous. CDR3 length equals 12 residues. Trimming shortened V by 3 bases and J by 13 bases, and 16 bases separated the two germline ends. CDR1 SQVTM and CDR2 ANQGSEA come from the germline V gene. In DNA form, the CDR3 reads TGCAGCGTTGACAGTAACTCCTACAAGCAGTACTTC. Translated: CSVDSNSYKQYF.

This clonotype was seen a few times. The gene calls are TRBV10-3 and TRBJ1-1; no definite D call. Trimming removed 2 bases from V and 1 base from J, with 5 bases in between. The CDR3 extends over 13 amino acids. Germline V CDR1 and CDR2: ENHRY, SYGVKD. This CDR3 is CAISERGNTEAFF. The CDR3 DNA reads TGTGCCATCAGTGAGCGAGGGAACACTGAAGCTTTCTTT.

This clonotype was seen only a few times. The chain carries TRBV11-2 and TRBJ2-7, with D perhaps matching TRBD1 (5 bases). The germline V and J ends were trimmed by 3 bases and 6 bases, with 12 bases remaining between them. The CDR3 has 13 amino acids. Germline CDR1 SGHAT, CDR2 FQNNGV. The DNA for the CDR3 is TGTGCCAGCAGCTTTCCCCAGGGTGGCGAGCAGTACTTC. Translation: CASSFPQGGEQYF.

The rearrangement joins TRBV7-2 to TRBJ1-6; 8 bases fit TRBD1. Germline values: CDR1 SGHTA, CDR2 FQGNSA. The CDR3 has 15 amino acids. The V segment lost 4 bases and the J segment 12 bases; nucleotides outside the gene matches: 11. In DNA, the CDR3 is TGTGCCAGCAGCTCCTCAAGACAGGGGAGAGGACCCCTCCACTTT. It is translated as CASSSSRQGRGPLHF.

The rearrangement links TRBV5-1 to TRBJ2-7; 7 bases agree with TRBD1. CDR1 is SGHRS, CDR2 YFSETQ, per germline. This CDR3 region has 12 residues. V was clipped by 5 bases and J by 12 bases; unmatched bases: 11. The CDR3 here is CASSHDRDEWYF. The CDR3 coding sequence is TGCGCCAGCAGTCATGACAGGGATGAATGGTACTTC.

CDR3 DNA sequence: TGTGCCAGCAGTTTAGATGACAGGGGGGTTAACTATGGCTACACCTTC. Residues: CASSLDDRGVNYGYTF. The chain couples TRBV28 to TRBJ1-2; 9 nucleotides line up with TRBD1. Trimming removed 2 bases from V and 1 base from J; junction bases left unmatched: 5. From germline, CDR1 is MDHEN and CDR2 SYDVKM. The length of the CDR3 is 16 residues.

This clonotype was picked up a small number of times. V is TRBV20-1 and J is TRBJ1-5, with 9 bases identical to TRBD1. This CDR3 has 14 residues. In germline, CDR1 is DFQATT, CDR2 SNEGSKA (reference sequence). With 2 bases clipped from V and 9 bases from J, the junction kept 8 bases outside the gene matches. Here the CDR3 DNA reads TGCAGTGCTAGACGAACAGGGGGCGGACCGCCCCAGCATTTT. Its translation is CSARRTGGGPPQHF.

A few counts support this clonotype. This sequence joins TRBV20-1 and TRBJ2-3, with D perhaps TRBD2 (6 bases). The CDR3 spans 16 residues. Germline V gene sequence: CDR1 DFQATT, CDR2 SNEGSKA (reference sequence). V lost 4 bases to trimming and J lost 4 bases, with 21 bases between them. CDR3 in amino acids: CSAIVGVAGWSDTQYF. The CDR3 coding sequence is TGCAGTGCTATAGTGGGTGTCGCGGGGTGGTCAGATACGCAGTATTTT.

This clonotype occurred a few times. The chain has TRBV29-1 and TRBJ2-3; either TRBD1 or TRBD2 may supply D (5 bases each). The CDR3 runs to 12 residues. With 2 bases removed from V and 6 bases from J, the gap between germline ends came to 9 bases. Germline V CDR1 and CDR2: SQVTM, ANQGSEA. The CDR3 sequence: CSVERWGDTQYF. CDR3 in DNA: TGCAGCGTTGAACGGTGGGGGGATACGCAGTATTTT.

There are a few counts of this clonotype. This chain uses TRBV6-2 or TRBV6-3 with TRBJ1-5; D unresolved. Trimming left V 6 bases short and J 0 bases short, with 12 bases between. The CDR3 consists of 15 residues. Germline V gene lookup returns CDR1 MNHEY and CDR2 SVGEGT. The CDR3 protein is CASSPADYSNQPQHF. The CDR3 nucleotides read TGTGCCAGCAGCCCCGCTGATTATAGCAATCAGCCCCAGCATTTT.

This clonotype was counted a few times. This chain connects TRBV6-1 to TRBJ2-1, with 11 nucleotides matching TRBD2. The CDR3 spans 16 residues. Unmatched junction bases numbered 4, after V lost 5 bases and J lost 1 base. Germline V gene sequence: CDR1 MNHNS, CDR2 SASEGT. The CDR3 reads CASSTLAGGSYNEQFF. Written as DNA, the CDR3 is TGTGCCAGCAGTACATTAGCGGGGGGGTCCTACAATGAGCAGTTCTTC.

This clonotype occurred a few times. The CDR3: CASSFSGESHEQYF. The CDR3 region has the DNA TGTGCCAGCAGCTTTAGCGGGGAGAGCCACGAGCAGTACTTC. The chain joins TRBV7-6 to TRBJ2-7; 8 bases agree with TRBD2. V shed 3 bases, J shed 5 bases, and the junction held 6 bases outside the gene matches. CDR3 length: 14 residues. CDR1 is SGHVS, CDR2 FNYEAQ, per germline.

The V gene is TRBV28, the J gene TRBJ1-2, with unresolved D. This CDR3 has 15 amino acids. Germline-derived CDR1 and CDR2 are MDHEN and SYDVKM. With 5 bases removed from V and 5 bases from J, the gap between germline ends came to 18 bases. Here the CDR3 DNA reads TGTGCCAGCAGTGACCAATTTTGGCCCCTTTATGGCTACACCTTC. Its protein product is CASSDQFWPLYGYTF.

This clonotype has a handful of counts. V is TRBV7-2 and J is TRBJ1-1; D gene ambiguous. Trimming took 7 bases from V and 2 from J, leaving 17 bases between them. The V gene's germline CDR1 is SGHTA and CDR2 FQGNSA. The length of the CDR3 is 15 residues. The CDR3 loop is CASNRLGLGNTEAFF. The DNA for the CDR3 is TGTGCCAGCAACCGATTGGGCTTAGGTAACACTGAAGCTTTCTTT.

This clonotype was seen a few times. As DNA, the CDR3 is TGTGCCAGCAGCCAGGACGGAAACAATCAGCCCCAGCATTTT. Its protein is CASSQDGNNQPQHF. The rearrangement uses TRBV6-5 and TRBJ1-5; D not resolved. Trimming shortened V by 6 bases and J by 3 bases, and 12 bases separated the two germline ends. This CDR3 is built from 14 residues. From germline, CDR1 is MNHEY and CDR2 SVGAGI.

This clonotype occurred a few times. The rearrangement uses TRBV4-1 and TRBJ2-2; D remains ambiguous. The CDR3 covers 12 residues. Looked up from germline, CDR1 is MGHRA and CDR2 is YSYEKL. The V end was cut by 1 base, the J end by 6 bases, with 3 bases between. DNA of the CDR3: TGCGCCAGCAGCCAAGTCCCCGGGGAGCTGTTTTTT. It specifies CASSQVPGELFF.

This chain uses TRBV7-2 with TRBJ2-1, with 11 bases lining up with TRBD2. V lost 0 bases to trimming and J lost 8 bases; unmatched junction nucleotides: 12. CDR1 and CDR2 (germline): SGHTA, FQGNSA. CDR3 size: 18 residues. The CDR3 nucleotides are TGTGCCAGCAGCTTAGCGCGAGCTAGCGGGAGGCCCCACCATGAGCAGTTCTTC. It yields the protein CASSLARASGRPHHEQFF.